This T cell receptor beta chain was profiled in a study of blood T cell repertoires in COVID-19. Study summary: The analysed material was cDNA or gDNA that came from T cells, B-cell-depleted T cells, or PBMCs.

The Seattle site enrolled patients during active infection and followed them longitudinally. The authors' processing: Estimation of nucleated cell counts was performed using reference gene primer amplification. The repertoire was sequenced with immunoSEQ multiplex PCR; TCRdb's copy has only in-frame clones and lacks some. Clone size and V and J calls were adopted from that table, with D and trimming inferred from the DNA. Of 60,000 to 75,000 clones detected, 87% appear once; the ten largest clones hold around 3.6%. CDR1 and CDR2 from the germline V gene are ENHRY and SYGVKD. V was clipped by 7 bases and J by 1 base, with 12 bases between them. The CDR3 contains 14 residues.

The sequenced material came from peripheral blood. The chain is built from TRBV10-3 and TRBJ2-3; TRBD2 might be the D (5 bases). This sequence was found in a woman aged 45-59 years with COVID-19, enrolled during active disease. CDR3 region: CAITQLVGTDTQYF. In nucleotides, the CDR3 is TGTGCCATCACCCAACTAGTGGGCACAGATACGCAGTATTTT.